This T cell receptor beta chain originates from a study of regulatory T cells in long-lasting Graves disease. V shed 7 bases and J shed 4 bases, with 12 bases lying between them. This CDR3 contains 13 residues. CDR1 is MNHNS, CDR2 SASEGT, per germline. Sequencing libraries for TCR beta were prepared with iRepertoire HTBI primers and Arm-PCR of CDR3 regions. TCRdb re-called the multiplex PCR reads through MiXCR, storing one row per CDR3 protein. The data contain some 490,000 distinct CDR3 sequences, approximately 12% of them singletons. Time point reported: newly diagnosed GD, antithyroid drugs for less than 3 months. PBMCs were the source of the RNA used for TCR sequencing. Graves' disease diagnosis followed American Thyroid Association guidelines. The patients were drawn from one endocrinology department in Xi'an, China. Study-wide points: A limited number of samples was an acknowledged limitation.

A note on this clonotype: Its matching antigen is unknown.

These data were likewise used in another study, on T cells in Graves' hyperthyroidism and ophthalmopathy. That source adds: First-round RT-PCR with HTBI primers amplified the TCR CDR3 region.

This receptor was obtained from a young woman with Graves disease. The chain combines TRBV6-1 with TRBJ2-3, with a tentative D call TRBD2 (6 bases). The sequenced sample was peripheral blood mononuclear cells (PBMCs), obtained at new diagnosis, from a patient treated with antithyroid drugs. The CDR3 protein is CASTGGIADTQYF. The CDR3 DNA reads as TGTGCCAGCACGGGCGGGATAGCAGATACGCAGTATTTT.